This T cell receptor beta chain emerged from a study of liver allograft versus peripheral blood T cells. In the study overall: Recipients' peripheral blood served as the comparator for T cell receptor repertoires in transplanted livers.

A single record per CDR3 protein comes from TCRdb applying MiXCR to the reads. The sample consists of approximately 13,000 distinct CDR3 sequences, over 25% of them appearing once. V gave up 4 bases and J gave up 4 bases, with 20 bases separating them. Germline V gene lookup returns CDR1 ENHRY and CDR2 SYGVKD. This CDR3 is 16 amino acids long. This clonotype has just a few counts. This TCR came from a human patient who had a liver transplant. A share of the T cells may be of graft donor origin. This chain joins TRBV10-3 and TRBJ2-7; TRBD1 or TRBD2 may be the D gene (5 bases each). The chain's CDR3 is CAISAESGTNSYEQYF. The DNA for the CDR3 is TGTGCCATCAGTGCCGAGTCCGGGACCAACTCTTACGAGCAGTACTTC.